This entry concerns a single T cell receptor (beta chain). The antigen remains undetermined. Trimming took 6 bases from V and 3 from J; bases not matched to a gene: 6. Germline assignment: CDR1 GTSNPN and CDR2 SVGIG (reference sequence). The CDR3 covers 13 residues. This record comes from a study of beta chain features in type 1 diabetes. Study-wide points: All four CD4+ subsets of Type 1 diabetes patients contained TCRB CDR3s that were moderately but significantly shorter.

The study reverse transcribed the entire isolated RNA, so it sequenced expressed TCRB transcripts. Profiled with immunoSEQ multiplex PCR; TCRdb holds only in-frame clones, not every one. The sample gives under 400,000 clones, around 19% of which show up once; around 0.045% is in the top ten. What was sequenced was naive CD4+ T cells from blood. The receptor was isolated from a woman aged 18 to 35 in good health. The chain is built from TRBV30 and TRBJ1-1; 8 bases map to TRBD1. As DNA, the CDR3 is TGTGCCTGCTCGAAACAGGGGGACACTGAAGCTTTCTTT. It encodes CACSKQGDTEAFF.